This TCR beta chain was sequenced for a study of cytomegalovirus exposure and HLA in healthy donors. General study points: TCR beta sequences numbering 15,000 to 20,000 were associated with HLA alleles at 0.05 false discovery rate in a later analysis. The study listed around 150 cytomegalovirus-associated TCR beta chains.

A single count supports this clone. Its antigen remains unidentified. Trimming pared 4 bases from V and 4 bases from J, leaving 17 bases between. The CDR3 contains 16 residues. CDR1 LGHNA and CDR2 YSLEER come from the germline V gene. PCR was performed using 60 Vbeta and 13 Jbeta primers. Generated by immunoSEQ multiplex PCR, the TCRdb table keeps only in-frame clones and is missing some. The sample holds about 100,000 clones, approximately 71% seen once. The gene calls are TRBV4-3 and TRBJ2-1, with D possibly TRBD1 on 6 matching bases. The sequenced sample consisted of PBMCs. The TCR comes from a woman aged 18-29 years in good health and CMV-seropositive. The CDR3 here is CASSRGLNRAYNEQFF. The CDR3, as DNA: TGCGCCAGCAGCCGCGGCCTAAACAGGGCTTACAATGAGCAGTTCTTC.